This T cell receptor beta chain was observed in a study of cytotoxic CD8 clonotypes in ibrutinib-treated CLL. Study-wide background: Among the patients, around ten presented as relapsed/refractory and fewer than 16 as treatment-naive; fewer than 18 showed unmutated IGHV. Each sample contained, on average, about 250,000 productive templates and some 90,000 productive rearrangements.

This table comes from immunoSEQ multiplex PCR, and its TCRdb copy is limited to in-frame clones, with some not included. The top ten clones hold approximately 21% of a sample with about 45,000 clones, 60% to 70% of them seen once. This clone was seen a few times. Its cognate antigen is unknown. V was clipped by 0 bases and J by 8 bases, with 7 bases between them. Per the germline V gene, CDR1 is MNHEY and CDR2 is SVGAGI. The length of the CDR3 is 12 residues. Findings and limits, study-wide: Clonality, elevated at ibrutinib response, dropped back toward baseline at progression.

The sample in question was PBMCs, obtained after 24 months of ibrutinib treatment. This sequence originates from a human donor with chronic lymphocytic leukemia. The rearrangement uses TRBV6-5 and TRBJ1-1; D gene ambiguous. The CDR3 DNA reads as TGTGCCAGCAGTTACTCCCAGAACGAAGCTTTCTTT. Its protein is CASSYSQNEAFF.